Listed below are T cell receptor beta chains from one sample, sequenced in a study of vaccination effects on CD4 cells after COVID-19. The repertoire was sequenced with immunoSEQ multiplex PCR; TCRdb's copy has only in-frame clones and lacks some. The sample has more than 55,000 clones, under 85% seen once. The antigens for these receptors are not known. The sequencing used CD4+ T cells from PBMCs cultured without peptide, collected after COVID-19 vaccination. Every receptor here comes from a human donor who received a COVID-19 vaccine. Both conserved end residues are part of each CDR3. The D gene is left open where the match is weak. Only some rows state a clone size, as once, few, many or a class for expanded clones.

J gene: TRBJ1-1
clone size: NA
V gene: TRBV5-1
D gene: TRBD1
CDR3 DNA: TGCGCCAGCAGCTTGCAGGGGGCAACGGACACTGAAGCTTTCTTT
CDR3 protein: CASSLQGATDTEAFF

J gene: TRBJ1-2
clone size: NA
V gene: TRBV28
D gene: NA
CDR3 DNA: TGTGCCAGCAGTCCGATGTCAGGGGGCTACACCTTC
CDR3 protein: CASSPMSGGYTF

J gene: TRBJ2-3
clone size: NA
V gene: TRBV9
D gene: TRBD2
CDR3 DNA: TGTGCCAGCAGCGTCTCTAGCGGGAGGGGTACAGATACGCAGTATTTT
CDR3 protein: CASSVSSGRGTDTQYF

J gene: TRBJ1-6
clone size: few
V gene: TRBV21-1
D gene: NA
CDR3 DNA: TGTGCCAGCAGCAAGCTCCCCACGGGGTCACCCCTCCACTTT
CDR3 protein: CASSKLPTGSPLHF

J gene: TRBJ1-4
clone size: few
V gene: TRBV6-1
D gene: NA
CDR3 DNA: TGTGCCAGCAGTGAAGCGCTTGGGTATGAAAAACTGTTTTTT
CDR3 protein: CASSEALGYEKLFF

J gene: TRBJ1-2
clone size: NA
V gene: TRBV19
D gene: NA
CDR3 DNA: TGTGCCAGTAGCAACAGGGATCTCTATGGCTACACCTTC
CDR3 protein: CASSNRDLYGYTF

J gene: TRBJ1-1
clone size: NA
V gene: TRBV12-3/TRBV12-4
D gene: NA
CDR3 DNA: TGTGCCAGCAGTCCCACAGATAACACTGAAGCTTTCTTT
CDR3 protein: CASSPTDNTEAFF

J gene: TRBJ2-7
clone size: NA
V gene: TRBV30
D gene: TRBD1
CDR3 DNA: TGTGCCTGGAGTTTCCGGACAGGCCTCTACGAGCAGTACTTC
CDR3 protein: CAWSFRTGLYEQYF

J gene: TRBJ2-5
clone size: few
V gene: TRBV4-1
D gene: TRBD2
CDR3 DNA: TGCGCCAGCAGCCAAGTACAGCGGGGCCTGCGAGAGACCCAGTACTTC
CDR3 protein: CASSQVQRGLRETQYF

J gene: TRBJ2-6
clone size: NA
V gene: TRBV5-1
D gene: NA
CDR3 DNA: TGCGCCAGCAGCCCAGGACTAGGGGGAGGGGCCAACGTCCTGACTTTC
CDR3 protein: CASSPGLGGGANVLTF

J gene: TRBJ1-2
clone size: NA
V gene: TRBV6-5
D gene: TRBD1
CDR3 DNA: TGTGCCAGCAACGACAGGGGAGGCGGCTACACCTTC
CDR3 protein: CASNDRGGGYTF

J gene: TRBJ2-2
clone size: few
V gene: TRBV7-6
D gene: NA
CDR3 DNA: TGTGCCAGCAGCTTAGCTGATTCAGGGACAGGGGAGCTGTTTTTT
CDR3 protein: CASSLADSGTGELFF

J gene: TRBJ1-6
clone size: once
V gene: TRBV9
D gene: TRBD1
CDR3 DNA: TGTGCCAGCAGCCCGGGACAGGAGAATTCACCCCTCCACTTT
CDR3 protein: CASSPGQENSPLHF

J gene: TRBJ2-4
clone size: NA
V gene: TRBV19
D gene: TRBD1
CDR3 DNA: TGTGCCAGTAGTTCTACGGGACAGGTACAGTACTTC
CDR3 protein: CASSSTGQVQYF

J gene: TRBJ1-6
clone size: NA
V gene: TRBV4-1
D gene: TRBD1
CDR3 DNA: TGCGCCAGCAGCCCTAACCCGGGACAGAGGAATTCACCCCTCCACTTT
CDR3 protein: CASSPNPGQRNSPLHF

J gene: TRBJ1-3
clone size: NA
V gene: TRBV2
D gene: NA
CDR3 DNA: TGTGCCAGCAATGGGAACAGAAACACCATATATTTT
CDR3 protein: CASNGNRNTIYF

J gene: TRBJ1-6
clone size: NA
V gene: TRBV3-1/TRBV3-2
D gene: NA
CDR3 DNA: TGTGCCAGCAGCCAAGGACAGGTTAATTCACCCCTCCACTTT
CDR3 protein: CASSQGQVNSPLHF

J gene: TRBJ2-5
clone size: NA
V gene: TRBV2
D gene: NA
CDR3 DNA: TGTGCCAGCGGGGCGTGGGAGACCCAGTACTTC
CDR3 protein: CASGAWETQYF

J gene: TRBJ2-5
clone size: NA
V gene: TRBV29-1
D gene: NA
CDR3 DNA: TGCAGCGTTGAAGTGCCCCAGGGAGAAGAGACCCAGTACTTC
CDR3 protein: CSVEVPQGEETQYF

J gene: TRBJ1-5
clone size: NA
V gene: TRBV28
D gene: NA
CDR3 DNA: TGTGCCACTTATCGGACCGCCAGCAATCAGCCCCAGCATTTT
CDR3 protein: CATYRTASNQPQHF

J gene: TRBJ1-2
clone size: once
V gene: TRBV7-2
D gene: TRBD1
CDR3 DNA: TGTGCCAGCAGCTCAAGGACAGGGGGCGCGGGCTACACCTTC
CDR3 protein: CASSSRTGGAGYTF

J gene: TRBJ2-5
clone size: NA
V gene: TRBV14
D gene: NA
CDR3 DNA: TGTGCCAGCAGCCGAGGGAGAGGGGTGACCCAGTACTTC
CDR3 protein: CASSRGRGVTQYF

J gene: TRBJ1-6
clone size: NA
V gene: TRBV2
D gene: NA
CDR3 DNA: TGTGCCAGCAGAGAGGGTGTCAGAGGGACACCCCTCCACTTT
CDR3 protein: CASREGVRGTPLHF

J gene: TRBJ2-2
clone size: NA
V gene: TRBV5-1
D gene: TRBD2
CDR3 DNA: TGCGCCAGCAGCCAAGTAGCGGGAGTTACCGGGGAGCTGTTTTTT
CDR3 protein: CASSQVAGVTGELFF

J gene: TRBJ2-7
clone size: NA
V gene: TRBV7-2
D gene: TRBD2
CDR3 DNA: TGTGCCAGCAGCCCCGGACTAGCGGGAGGGGGGAGCTACGAGCAGTACTTC
CDR3 protein: CASSPGLAGGGSYEQYF

J gene: TRBJ2-5
clone size: NA
V gene: TRBV6-2/TRBV6-3
D gene: TRBD2
CDR3 DNA: TGTGCCAGCAGTCTCTCCGGGACTAGCGGGGGGGTGCCCAAGACCCAGTACTTC
CDR3 protein: CASSLSGTSGGVPKTQYF

J gene: TRBJ2-5
clone size: NA
V gene: TRBV9
D gene: TRBD2
CDR3 DNA: TGTGCCAGCAGCGTACGGGGGGGAGAGACCCAGTACTTC
CDR3 protein: CASSVRGGETQYF